One T cell receptor beta chain is described in this entry. The entry originates in a study of blood T cell repertoires in COVID-19. Study details: PBMCs, B-cell-depleted T cells, or T cells were the source of the cDNA or gDNA that made up the material.

How the authors handled the data: Cell counts per sample came from amplifying reference gene primers. Measured with immunoSEQ multiplex PCR; TCRdb has only the in-frame clones, and not every one. The DNA was the basis for D and trimming; V, J and clone size are from that table. The sample yields approximately 75,000 clones, around 83% seen once. Seattle cases were enrolled at active infection and followed longitudinally. CDR3 length: 17 residues. CDR1 is SGHRS, CDR2 YFSETQ, per germline. V trimming: 0 bases; J trimming: 5 bases; junction bases outside the gene matches: 5. The clonotype originates from a man aged 25-40 years with COVID-19, enrolled during active disease. Sequenced: peripheral blood. The rearrangement uses TRBV5-1 and TRBJ2-3; TRBD2 matches at 14 bases. The CDR3 here is CASSLEGTSGSLDTQYF. For the CDR3, the DNA is TGCGCCAGCAGCTTGGAGGGGACTAGCGGGAGCCTAGATACGCAGTATTTT.